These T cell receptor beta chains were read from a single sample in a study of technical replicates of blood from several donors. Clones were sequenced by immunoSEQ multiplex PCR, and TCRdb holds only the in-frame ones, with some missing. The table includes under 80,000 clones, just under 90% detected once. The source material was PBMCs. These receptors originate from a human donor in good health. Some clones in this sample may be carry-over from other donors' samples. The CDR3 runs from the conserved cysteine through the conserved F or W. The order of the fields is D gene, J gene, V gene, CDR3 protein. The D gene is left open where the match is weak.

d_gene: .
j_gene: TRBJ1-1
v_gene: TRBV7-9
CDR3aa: CASSLSGRERTEAFF

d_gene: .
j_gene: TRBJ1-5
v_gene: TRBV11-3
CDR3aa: CASSLDSDRTFRYSNQPQHF

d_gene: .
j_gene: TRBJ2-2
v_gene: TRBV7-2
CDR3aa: CASSYSRSGELFF

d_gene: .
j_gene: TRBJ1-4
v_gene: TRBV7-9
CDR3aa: CASSPGSRGDNEKLFF

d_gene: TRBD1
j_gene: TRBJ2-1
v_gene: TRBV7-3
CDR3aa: CASSPGTGRDNEQFF

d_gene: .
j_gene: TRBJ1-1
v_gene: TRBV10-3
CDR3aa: CATKDRTNTEAFF

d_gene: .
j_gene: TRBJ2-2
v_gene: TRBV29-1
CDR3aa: CSVGGTGGELFF

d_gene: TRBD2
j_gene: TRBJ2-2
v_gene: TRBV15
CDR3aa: CATTPHQSGRVGTGELFF

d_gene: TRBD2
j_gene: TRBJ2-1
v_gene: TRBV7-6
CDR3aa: CASSSTSGRTYNEQFF

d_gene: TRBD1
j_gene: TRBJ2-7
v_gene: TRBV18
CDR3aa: CASSPDRGRYEQYF

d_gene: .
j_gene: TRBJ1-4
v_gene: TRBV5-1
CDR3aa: CASSPDRPSEKLFF

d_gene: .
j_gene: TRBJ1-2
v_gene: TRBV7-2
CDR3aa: CASSLDPVGGYTF

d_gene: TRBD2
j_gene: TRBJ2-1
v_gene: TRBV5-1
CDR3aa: CASSFLAGALNNEQFF

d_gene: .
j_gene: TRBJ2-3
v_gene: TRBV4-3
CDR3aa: CASSHSAGPTDTQYF

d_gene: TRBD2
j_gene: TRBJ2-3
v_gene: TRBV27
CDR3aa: CASKTSGRVRDTQYF

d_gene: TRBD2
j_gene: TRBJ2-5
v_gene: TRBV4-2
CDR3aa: CASSQGTSGGGYQETQYF

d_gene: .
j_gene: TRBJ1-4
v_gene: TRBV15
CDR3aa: CATSRDQGLNEKLFF

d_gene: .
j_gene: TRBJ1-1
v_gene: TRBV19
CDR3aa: CASRGRTEAFF

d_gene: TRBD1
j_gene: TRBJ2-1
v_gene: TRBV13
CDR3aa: CASSLEGGPYNEQFF

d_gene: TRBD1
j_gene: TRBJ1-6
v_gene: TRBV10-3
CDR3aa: CAISEGGTDNSPLHF

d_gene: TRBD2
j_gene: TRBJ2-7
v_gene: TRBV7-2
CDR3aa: CASSTTSGSPTYEQYF

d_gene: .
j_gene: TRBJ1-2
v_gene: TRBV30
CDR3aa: CARRGLGGYTF

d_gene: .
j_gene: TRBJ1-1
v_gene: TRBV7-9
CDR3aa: CASSLASEAFF

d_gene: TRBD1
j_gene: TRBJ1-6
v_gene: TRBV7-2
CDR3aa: CASSRTQGANNSPLHF

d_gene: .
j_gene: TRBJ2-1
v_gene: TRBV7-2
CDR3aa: CASSSSGNLQFF

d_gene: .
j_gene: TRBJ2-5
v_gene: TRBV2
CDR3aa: CASSDDRWETQYF

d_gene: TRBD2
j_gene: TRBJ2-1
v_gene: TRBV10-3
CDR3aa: CAISGGTSGGIEQFF

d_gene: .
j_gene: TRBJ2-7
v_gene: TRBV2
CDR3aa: CASSAQFYEQYF

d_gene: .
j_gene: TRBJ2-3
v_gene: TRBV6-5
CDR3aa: CASFEVSTDTQYF

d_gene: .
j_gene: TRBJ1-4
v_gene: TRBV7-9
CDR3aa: CAGNGAAGPKLFF

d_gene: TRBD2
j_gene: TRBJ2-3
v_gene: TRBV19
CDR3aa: CASSTGLAGDTQYF

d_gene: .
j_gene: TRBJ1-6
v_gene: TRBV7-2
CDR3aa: CASSLVEGSPLHF

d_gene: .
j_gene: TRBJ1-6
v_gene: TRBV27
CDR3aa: CASSAKGGASYNSPLHF

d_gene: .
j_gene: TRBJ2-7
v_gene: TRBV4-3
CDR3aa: CASSQETRRGNEQYF

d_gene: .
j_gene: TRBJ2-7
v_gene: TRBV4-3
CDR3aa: CASSQGTTGRLGSYEQYF

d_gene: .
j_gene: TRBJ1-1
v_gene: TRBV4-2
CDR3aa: CASSQSVRGLNTEAFF

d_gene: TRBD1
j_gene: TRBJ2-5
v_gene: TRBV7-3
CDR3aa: CASSLGWDRSQETQYF

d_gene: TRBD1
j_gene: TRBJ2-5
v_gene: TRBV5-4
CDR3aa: CASSWGQLPLGETQYF

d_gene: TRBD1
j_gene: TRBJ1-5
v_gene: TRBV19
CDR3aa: CASSQGDQPQHF

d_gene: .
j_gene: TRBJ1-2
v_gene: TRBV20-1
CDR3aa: CSARGQYGYTF

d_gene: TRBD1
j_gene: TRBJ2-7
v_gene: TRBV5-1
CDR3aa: CASSNEGQGVYEQYF

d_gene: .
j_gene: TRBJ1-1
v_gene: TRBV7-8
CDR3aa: CASSARRNTEAFF

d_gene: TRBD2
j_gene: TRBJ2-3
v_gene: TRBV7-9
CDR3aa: CASSLSGGNTDTQYF

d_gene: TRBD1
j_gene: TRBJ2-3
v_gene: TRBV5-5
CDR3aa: CASSSKQGAADTQYF

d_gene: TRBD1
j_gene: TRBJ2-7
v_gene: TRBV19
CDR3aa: CASSPGTGFEQYF